One and the same sample provided the 6 T cell receptor beta chains below, sequenced in a study of PD-1 blockade in classical Hodgkin lymphoma. Regarding time point: cycle 4 day 1 (C4D1), after 6 weeks of nivolumab. There was relapse after autologous stem cell transplantation in every patient, and there was variation in brentuximab vedotin exposure. Using immunoSEQ multiplex PCR, the repertoire was profiled, and TCRdb retains in-frame clones only, with some absent. The table has roughly 100,000 clones, approximately 90% seen once; the top ten hold under 20%. Material: peripheral blood mononuclear cells (PBMCs), obtained before the fourth cycle of nivolumab. These receptors originate from a human donor with classical Hodgkin lymphoma.

V gene TRBV5-4 combines with J gene TRBJ2-5; maybe TRBD2 (5 bases). The V and J ends lost 3 bases and 3 bases respectively, with 9 bases between them. Per germline, CDR1 SGHNT and CDR2 YYREEE (reference sequence). This CDR3 is built from 13 residues. CDR3 protein: CASSSRTEETQYF. Here the CDR3 DNA reads TGTGCCAGCAGCTCTCGGACTGAAGAGACCCAGTACTTC.

The chain links TRBV28 to TRBJ1-3; tentative D call: TRBD1 (6 bases). The CDR3 has 16 residues. Germline V gene data show CDR1 as MDHEN and CDR2 as SYDVKM. Trimming stripped 4 bases from V and 0 bases from J, with 13 bases between. The CDR3 sequence: CASSYGQIFSGNTIYF. Written as DNA, the CDR3 is TGTGCCAGCAGTTATGGACAGATCTTCTCTGGAAACACCATATATTTT.

The gene calls are TRBV6-5 and TRBJ2-7, with D perhaps given as TRBD1 or TRBD2 (5 bases each). With 5 bases removed from V and 6 bases from J, the gap between germline ends came to 17 bases. CDR3 length: 14 amino acids. Per the germline V gene, CDR1 is MNHEY and CDR2 is SVGAGI. CDR3 DNA: TGTGCCAGCAGTCCTGGGGACGGCATCGCCGAGCAGTACTTC. Protein product: CASSPGDGIAEQYF.

The V call is TRBV13, the J call TRBJ2-6; TRBD1 matches at 8 bases. The CDR3 sequence is 18 residues long. CDR1 and CDR2 (germline): PRHDT, FYEKMQ (reference sequence). The trim removed 1 base at V and 2 bases at J, leaving 7 bases unmatched. CDR3 sequence: CASSLVLTGGAGANVLTF. As DNA, the CDR3 is TGTGCCAGCAGCTTAGTCCTTACAGGGGGAGCTGGGGCCAACGTCCTGACTTTC.

This rearrangement joins TRBV4-1 to TRBJ2-7, with 13 bases lining up with TRBD2. With 0 bases clipped from V and 1 base from J, the junction kept 12 bases outside the gene matches. The germline V gene has CDR1 MGHRA and CDR2 YSYEKL. This CDR3 spans 20 amino acids. CDR3 protein: CASSQDPTSGRPTTSYEQYF. DNA of the CDR3: TGCGCCAGCAGCCAAGATCCGACTAGCGGGAGGCCAACGACATCCTACGAGCAGTACTTC.

This rearrangement joins TRBV28 to TRBJ1-5; D might be TRBD1 (6 bases). CDR1 and CDR2 (germline): MDHEN, SYDVKM. Trimming removed 7 bases from V and 7 bases from J, with 11 bases in between. The CDR3 sequence is 12 residues long. CDR3 DNA sequence: TGTGCCAGCACCCCGGGGGCCCAGCCCCAGCATTTT. Its protein product is CASTPGAQPQHF.